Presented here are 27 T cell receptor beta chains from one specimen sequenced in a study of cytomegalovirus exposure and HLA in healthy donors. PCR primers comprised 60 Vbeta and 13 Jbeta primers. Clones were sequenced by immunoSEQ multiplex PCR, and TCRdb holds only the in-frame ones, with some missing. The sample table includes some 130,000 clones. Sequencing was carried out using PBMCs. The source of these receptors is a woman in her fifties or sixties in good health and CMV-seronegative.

The CDR3 nucleotides read TGTGCCAGCAGCCCACAGGGGGTGGAAAAACTGTTTTTT. Translating gives CASSPQGVEKLFF. The V and J genes are TRBV2 and TRBJ1-4; 8 bases fit TRBD1. The CDR3 runs 13 residues. Germline V CDR1 and CDR2: SNHLY, FYNNEI. The J segment lost 8 bases and the V segment lost 6 bases, leaving 5 bases of the junction unmatched.

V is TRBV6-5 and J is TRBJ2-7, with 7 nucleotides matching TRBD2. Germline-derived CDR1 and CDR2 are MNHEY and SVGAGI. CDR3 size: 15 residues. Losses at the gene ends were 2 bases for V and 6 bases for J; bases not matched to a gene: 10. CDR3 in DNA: TGTGCCAGCAGTTACGGGAGGGGAAAGTCCCGCGAGCAGTACTTC. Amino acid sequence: CASSYGRGKSREQYF.

The CDR3 sequence is CALAVGNTGELFF. For the CDR3, the DNA is TGTGCCCTCGCAGTTGGGAACACCGGGGAGCTGTTTTTT. The rearrangement joins TRBV28 to TRBJ2-2; D remains unclear. V was trimmed by 11 bases and J by 1 base, leaving 11 bases between them. Looked up from germline, CDR1 is MDHEN and CDR2 is SYDVKM. The CDR3 extends over 13 amino acids. Supplemented by reference TRBV28 and TRBJ2-2, the full variable domain reads DVKVTQSSRYLVKRTGEKVFLECVQDMDHENMFWYRQDPGLGLRLIYFSYDVKMKEKGDIPEGYSVSREKKERFSLILESASTNQTSMYLCALAVGNTGELFFGEGSRLTVL.

The DNA of the CDR3 is TGTGCCAGCAGCTTGGCAGCAGATACGCAGTATTTT. Its protein is CASSLAADTQYF. V and J are TRBV5-6 and TRBJ2-3, with D unclear. Germline V CDR1 and CDR2: SGHDT, YYEEEE. This CDR3 region has 12 residues. The V gene lost 0 bases and the J gene lost 4 bases, with 3 bases spanning the gap.

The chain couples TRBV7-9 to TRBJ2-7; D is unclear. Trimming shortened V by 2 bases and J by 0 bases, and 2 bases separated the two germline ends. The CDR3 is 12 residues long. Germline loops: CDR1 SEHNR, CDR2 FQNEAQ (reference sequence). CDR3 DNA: TGTGCCAGCAGCTTACACTCCTACGAGCAGTACTTC. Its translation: CASSLHSYEQYF.

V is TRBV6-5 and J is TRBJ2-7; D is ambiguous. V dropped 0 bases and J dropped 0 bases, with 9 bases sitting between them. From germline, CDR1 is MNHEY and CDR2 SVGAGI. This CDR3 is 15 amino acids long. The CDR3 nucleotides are TGTGCCAGCAGTTACTCGGCAGCGAGCTCCTACGAGCAGTACTTC. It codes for CASSYSAASSYEQYF.

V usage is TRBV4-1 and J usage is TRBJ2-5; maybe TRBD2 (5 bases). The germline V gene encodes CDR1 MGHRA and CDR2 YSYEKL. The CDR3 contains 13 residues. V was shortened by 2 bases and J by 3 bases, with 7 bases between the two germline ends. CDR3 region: CASSQWEKETQYF. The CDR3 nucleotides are TGCGCCAGCAGCCAATGGGAGAAAGAGACCCAGTACTTC.

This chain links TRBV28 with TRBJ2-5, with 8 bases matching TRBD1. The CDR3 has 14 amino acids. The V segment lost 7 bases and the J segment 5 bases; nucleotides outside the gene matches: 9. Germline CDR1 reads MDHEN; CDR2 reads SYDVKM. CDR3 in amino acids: CASKSTGAVETQYF. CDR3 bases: TGTGCCAGCAAGTCGACAGGGGCTGTGGAGACCCAGTACTTC.

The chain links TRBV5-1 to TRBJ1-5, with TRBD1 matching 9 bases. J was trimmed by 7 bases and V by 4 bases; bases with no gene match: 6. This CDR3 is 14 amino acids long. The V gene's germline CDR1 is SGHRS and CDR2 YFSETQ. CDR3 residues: CASSEDRGQQPQHF. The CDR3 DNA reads TGCGCCAGCAGCGAGGACAGGGGTCAGCAGCCCCAGCATTTT.

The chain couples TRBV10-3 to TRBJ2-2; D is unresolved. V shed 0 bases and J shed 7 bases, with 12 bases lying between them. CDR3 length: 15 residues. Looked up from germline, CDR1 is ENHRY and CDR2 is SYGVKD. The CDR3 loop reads CAISESAPQGGELFF. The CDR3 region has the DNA TGTGCCATCAGTGAGTCAGCGCCTCAAGGCGGGGAGCTGTTTTTT.

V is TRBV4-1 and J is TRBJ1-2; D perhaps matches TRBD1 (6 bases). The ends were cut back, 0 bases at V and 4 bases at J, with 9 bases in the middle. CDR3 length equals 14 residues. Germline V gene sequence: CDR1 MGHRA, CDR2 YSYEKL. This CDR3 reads CASSQDPRGYGYTF. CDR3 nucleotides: TGCGCCAGCAGCCAAGATCCCAGGGGCTATGGCTACACCTTC.

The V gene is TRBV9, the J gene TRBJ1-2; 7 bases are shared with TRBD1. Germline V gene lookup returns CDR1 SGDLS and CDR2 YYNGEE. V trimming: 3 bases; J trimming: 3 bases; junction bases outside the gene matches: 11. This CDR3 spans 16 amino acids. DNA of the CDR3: TGTGCCAGCAGCGGATTTGGACAGGAAAACCACTATGGCTACACCTTC. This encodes CASSGFGQENHYGYTF.

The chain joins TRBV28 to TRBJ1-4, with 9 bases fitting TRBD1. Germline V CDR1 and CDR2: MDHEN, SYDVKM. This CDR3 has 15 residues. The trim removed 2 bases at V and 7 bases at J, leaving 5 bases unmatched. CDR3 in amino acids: CASSLAGTGSEKLFF. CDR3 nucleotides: TGTGCCAGCAGTTTAGCCGGGACAGGGAGTGAAAAACTGTTTTTT.

The CDR3 spells CASIQGVWNTEAFF. CDR3 DNA sequence: TGCGCCAGTATACAGGGGGTGTGGAACACTGAAGCTTTCTTT. The gene calls are TRBV10-2 and TRBJ1-1; 8 nucleotides match TRBD1. V lost 9 bases to trimming and J lost 1 base; unmatched junction nucleotides: 7. The germline V gene encodes CDR1 WSHSY and CDR2 SAAADI. This CDR3 has 14 amino acids.

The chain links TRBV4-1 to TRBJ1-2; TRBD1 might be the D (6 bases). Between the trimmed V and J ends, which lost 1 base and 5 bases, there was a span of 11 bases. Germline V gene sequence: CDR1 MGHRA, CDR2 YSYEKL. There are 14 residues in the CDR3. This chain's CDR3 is CASSQGPGDYGYTF. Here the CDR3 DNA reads TGCGCCAGCAGCCAAGGTCCAGGGGATTATGGCTACACCTTC.

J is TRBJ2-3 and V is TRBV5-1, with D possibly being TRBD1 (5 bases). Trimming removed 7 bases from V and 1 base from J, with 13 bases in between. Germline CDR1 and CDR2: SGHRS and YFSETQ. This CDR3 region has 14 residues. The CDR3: CASVTGLGTDTQYF. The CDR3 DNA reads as TGCGCCAGCGTCACAGGCCTCGGCACAGATACGCAGTATTTT.

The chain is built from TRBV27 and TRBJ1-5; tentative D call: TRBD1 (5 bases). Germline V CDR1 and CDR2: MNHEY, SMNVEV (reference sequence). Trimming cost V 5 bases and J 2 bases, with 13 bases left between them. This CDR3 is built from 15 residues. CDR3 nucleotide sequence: TGTGCCAGCAGTCCCGACCCGGGGGGCAATCAGCCCCAGCATTTT. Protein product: CASSPDPGGNQPQHF.

The CDR3 sequence is CATALAGGYNEQFF. The CDR3 DNA sequence: TGTGCCACAGCACTAGCGGGAGGGTACAATGAGCAGTTCTTC. The chain employs TRBV10-3 and TRBJ2-1; TRBD2 matches at 13 bases. The CDR3 loop spans 14 amino acids. The ends lost 10 bases at V and 4 bases at J; junction bases unmatched: 4. Germline V CDR1 and CDR2: ENHRY, SYGVKD.

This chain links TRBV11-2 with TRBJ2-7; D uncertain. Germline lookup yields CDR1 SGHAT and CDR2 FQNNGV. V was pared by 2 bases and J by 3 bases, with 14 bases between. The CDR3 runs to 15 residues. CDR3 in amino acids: CASSLNVQSYYEQYF. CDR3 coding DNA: TGTGCCAGCAGCTTAAACGTACAGTCTTACTACGAGCAGTACTTC.

CDR3 coding DNA: TGTGCCAGCAGTGAAGAGGGGGCGGTTACTGAAGCTTTCTTT. Protein: CASSEEGAVTEAFF. This chain uses TRBV6-1 with TRBJ1-1; the match to TRBD1 covers 7 bases. Germline CDR1 is MNHNS and CDR2 is SASEGT. The trim removed 1 base at V and 5 bases at J, leaving 4 bases unmatched. The CDR3 length is 14 residues.

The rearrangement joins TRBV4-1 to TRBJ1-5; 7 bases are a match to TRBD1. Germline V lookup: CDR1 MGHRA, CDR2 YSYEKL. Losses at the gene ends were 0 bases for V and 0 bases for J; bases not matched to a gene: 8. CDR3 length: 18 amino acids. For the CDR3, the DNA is TGCGCCAGCAGCCAAGATCCCACAGGGGCTTATAGCAATCAGCCCCAGCATTTT. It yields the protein CASSQDPTGAYSNQPQHF.

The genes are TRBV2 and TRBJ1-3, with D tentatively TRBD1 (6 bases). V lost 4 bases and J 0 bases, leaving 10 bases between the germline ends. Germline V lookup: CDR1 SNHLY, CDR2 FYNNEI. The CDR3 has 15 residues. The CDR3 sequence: CASSVGRGSGNTIYF. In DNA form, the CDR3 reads TGTGCCAGCAGTGTGGGCAGGGGCTCTGGAAACACCATATATTTT.

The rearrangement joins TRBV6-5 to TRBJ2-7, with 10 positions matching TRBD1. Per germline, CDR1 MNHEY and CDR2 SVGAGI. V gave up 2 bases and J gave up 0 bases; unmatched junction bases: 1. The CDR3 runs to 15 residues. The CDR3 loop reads CASSYRDRGSYEQYF. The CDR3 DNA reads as TGTGCCAGCAGTTACCGGGACAGGGGCTCCTACGAGCAGTACTTC.

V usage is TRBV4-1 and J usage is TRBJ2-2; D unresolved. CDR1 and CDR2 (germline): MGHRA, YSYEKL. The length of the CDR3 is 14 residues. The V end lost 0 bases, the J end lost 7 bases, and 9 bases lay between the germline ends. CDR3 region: CASSQDRSFGELFF. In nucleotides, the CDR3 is TGCGCCAGCAGCCAAGACCGAAGCTTCGGGGAGCTGTTTTTT.

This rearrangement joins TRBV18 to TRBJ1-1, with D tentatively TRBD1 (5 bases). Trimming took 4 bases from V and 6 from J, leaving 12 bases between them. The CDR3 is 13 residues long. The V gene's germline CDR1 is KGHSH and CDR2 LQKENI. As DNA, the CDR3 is TGTGCCAGCTCACTCCGAGACAGTGCTGAAGCTTTCTTT. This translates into CASSLRDSAEAFF. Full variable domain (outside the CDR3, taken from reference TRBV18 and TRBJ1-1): NAGVMQNPRHLVRRRGQEARLRCSPMKGHSHVYWYRQLPEEGLKFMVYLQKENIIDESGMPKERFSAEFPKEGPSILRIQQVVRGDSAAYFCASSLRDSAEAFFGQGTRLTVV.

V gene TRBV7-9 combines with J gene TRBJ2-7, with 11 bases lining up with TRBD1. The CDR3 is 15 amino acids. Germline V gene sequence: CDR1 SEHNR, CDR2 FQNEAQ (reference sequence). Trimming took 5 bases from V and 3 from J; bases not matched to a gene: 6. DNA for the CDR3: TGTGCCAGCAGCACTGCCGGGACAGGGGGCTACGAGCAGTACTTC. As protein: CASSTAGTGGYEQYF.

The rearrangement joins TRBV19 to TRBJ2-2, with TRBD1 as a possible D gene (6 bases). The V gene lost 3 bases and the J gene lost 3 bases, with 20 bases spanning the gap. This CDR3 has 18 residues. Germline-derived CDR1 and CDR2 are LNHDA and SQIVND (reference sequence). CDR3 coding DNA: TGTGCCAGTAGTATCTTTTCTTCGGGGCAGGGGTACACCGGGGAGCTGTTTTTT. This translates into CASSIFSSGQGYTGELFF.